Given below is one TCR beta chain in context. Its antigen remains unknown. The record originates from a study of T cells after posttransplantation cyclophosphamide. Study results and caveats: Skin or GI-infiltrating T cells shared few TRB sequences with blood.

This CDR3 comprises 13 residues. V was pared by 2 bases and J by 1 base, with 5 bases between. CDR1 and CDR2 from the germline V gene are MGHRA and YSYEKL. Cells defined as naive were viable CD3+CD4+ or CD3+CD8+ and CCR7+CD45RA+CD45RO-CD95-CD27+CD28+. Clones were read by immunoSEQ multiplex PCR, and TCRdb kept only the in-frame ones, dropping some. Among tens of thousands of clones, roughly 98% were seen once, and the ten largest hold 0.15% to 0.2%. The chain is built from TRBV4-1 and TRBJ1-1; D is undetermined. What was sequenced was naive CD4+ T cells sorted from PBMCs. The TCR originated in a man aged 40-55 years in good health, CMV-negative, and a related stem cell transplant donor. CDR3 amino acids: CASSQSRNTEAFF. For the CDR3, the DNA is TGCGCCAGCAGCCAAAGCCGGAACACTGAAGCTTTCTTT.